The TCR beta chain described here comes from a study of beta chain features in type 1 diabetes (dated by TCRdb to about 2018). Regarding the study in general: Patients and healthy donors did not differ in mean age, gender distribution, total cell number or subset yield. Across all samples, some 99 million sorted cells were examined, and cell number per subset correlated strongly with RNA yield. In the study, TCRB repertoires of sorted circulating CD4+ T cell subsets from recently diagnosed type 1 diabetes patients were compared with those of matched healthy donors. Whereas all 30 or so donors provided naive and central memory subsets, regulatory and stem cell-like memory subsets were isolated from just 8 patients and roughly eight healthy donors. The investigation overall reported the following: Naive, central memory and regulatory TCRB repertoires appeared to be more alike among patients than among healthy donors. Fewer insertions and more nucleotide deletions at VDJ recombination sites were observed in patients with type 1 diabetes, implying thymic rearrangement abnormalities. A moderate but significant shortening of TCRB CDR3 length was observed in type 1 diabetes patients in all four CD4+ subsets. Because cDNA was sequenced instead of genomic DNA, highly expressing activated cells could be over-represented, though the groups showed no difference in activation or CD3 levels. PCR might favor shorter templates, but patient and control samples were amplified and corrected together, so any skew would affect both groups equally. Because the HLA sub-analyses included only small numbers of individuals, any influence of HLA type on TCRB rearrangement was left unresolved.

The entire amount of isolated RNA was reverse transcribed using the High Capacity cDNA Reverse Transcription Kit, so the sequenced TCRB transcripts were expressed ones. Deep immunoSEQ sequencing was applied to naive, central memory and regulatory T cell samples, giving an average of around 3.8 million total reads per sample. Sorted cells were lysed in RLT buffer, and RNA was extracted using DNase-treated RNeasy Micro or Mini kits according to cell number. Each cell subset was processed on its own to prevent cross-contamination, while patient and healthy donor samples were processed together. The immunoSEQ multiplex PCR was used to amplify TCRB sequences from cDNA, yielding 87-bp fragments that span the CDR3 region. Sequencing of the amplicons was done on the Illumina HiSeq platform. The study's processing was this. Synthetic template baselines were used to correct PCR bias computationally, reads within Hamming distance 2 were collapsed together, and singletons that could not be merged were discarded. By aligning reads against IMGT, V, D and J genes, CDR3 length, and insertions or deletions at six rearrangement sites were assigned. Within each subset, clonotype counts were normalized to the number of sorted cells before true diversity and Gini coefficients were calculated with the tcR R package. Repertoire sharing was quantified using the overlap coefficient calculated on TCRB nucleotide sequences. As a proxy for the pre-selection repertoire, out-of-frame TCRB sequences from naive cells were analyzed. TCRdb retrieved this table from immuneACCESS and kept in-frame rearrangements only. Not all clones are present; in checked studies, unresolved V genes account for under half, and no reason is known for the remainder. The V and J calls and clone size come from that table; D and trimming were worked out from the DNA. The sample records 350,000 to 450,000 clones, less than 15% of which are singletons. The ten largest clones add up to approximately 0.02% of the sample.

The sample holds a few counts of this clone. It lacks a known antigen. Base qualities were left out, and no much larger clone turns up one base away. From each donor, a single peripheral blood sample of approximately 120 mL on average was drawn into heparinised tubes. A BD FACSAria II was used to sort naive, central memory, regulatory and stem cell-like memory CD4+ T cells with a panel that included CD45RO, CCR7, CD25, CD127, CD95 and CD27. Purity was above 95% for every sorted population. PBMCs were isolated immediately by Lymphoprep density gradient centrifugation and stained directly without culture. So that batch effects would be minimized, each experiment stained and sorted samples in pairs, pairing one healthy donor with one patient. The TCR was taken from a woman between 18 and 29 years old in good health. The source material was naive CD4+ T cells from blood. Sample cell subset or site, as interpreted from the label and publication: true naive CD4+ T cells.

The CDR3 region reads CASSGRLAGGVGKFF. The DNA reads as follows: TGTGCCAGCAGTGGAAGGCTAGCGGGAGGGGTAGGAAAGTTCTTC. Rearrangement joined TRBV2 to TRBJ2-1; TRBD2 matches 12 bases in the middle. CDR1 SNHLY and CDR2 FYNNEI are derived from the germline V gene. Trimming accounts for 4 bases at V and 14 bases at J, while the number of junction bases matched to no gene is 12. Inclusive of the bounding cysteine and phenylalanine, the CDR3 is 15 residues long. Only the CDR3 region is kept as DNA, spanning 45 bases read in frame from base 1.